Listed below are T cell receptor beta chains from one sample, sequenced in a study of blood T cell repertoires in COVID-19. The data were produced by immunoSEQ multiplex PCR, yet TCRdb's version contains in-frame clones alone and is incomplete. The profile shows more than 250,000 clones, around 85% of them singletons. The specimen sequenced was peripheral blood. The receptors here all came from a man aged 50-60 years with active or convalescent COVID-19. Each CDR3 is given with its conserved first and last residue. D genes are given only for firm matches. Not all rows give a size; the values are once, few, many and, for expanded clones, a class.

CDR3nt: TGTGCCAGCAGCTTCCCGAGCTCCTACAATGAGCAGTTCTTC
CDR3aa: CASSFPSSYNEQFF
v_gene: TRBV5-4
d_gene: .
j_gene: TRBJ2-1
abundance: .

CDR3nt: TGTGCCAGCAGCCACTTGGGACAGGGCAATCAGCCCCAGCATTTT
CDR3aa: CASSHLGQGNQPQHF
v_gene: TRBV4-2
d_gene: TRBD1
j_gene: TRBJ1-5
abundance: .

CDR3nt: TGTGCCAGCAGTTACTCGAACAGCAAAAACATTCAGTACTTC
CDR3aa: CASSYSNSKNIQYF
v_gene: TRBV6-2/TRBV6-3
d_gene: .
j_gene: TRBJ2-4
abundance: .

CDR3nt: TGCGCCAGCAGCCAAGATCTGAGTAGCTCTGAAGCTTTCTTT
CDR3aa: CASSQDLSSSEAFF
v_gene: TRBV4-1
d_gene: .
j_gene: TRBJ1-1
abundance: once

CDR3nt: TGTGCCAGCTCACGGGTCGCAGGGAATAGCAATCAGCCCCAGCATTTT
CDR3aa: CASSRVAGNSNQPQHF
v_gene: TRBV18
d_gene: .
j_gene: TRBJ1-5
abundance: .

CDR3nt: TGTGCCAGCAGCCCGGGACAGGAGAACTATGGCTACACCTTC
CDR3aa: CASSPGQENYGYTF
v_gene: TRBV4-2
d_gene: TRBD1
j_gene: TRBJ1-2
abundance: .

CDR3nt: TGTGCCAGCAGCGTAGCCGGGGCGGGGGGCCCAGATACGCAGTATTTT
CDR3aa: CASSVAGAGGPDTQYF
v_gene: TRBV9
d_gene: TRBD2
j_gene: TRBJ2-3
abundance: .

CDR3nt: TGTGCCAGTAGTATCGCGGGGGGAACTGAAGCTTTCTTT
CDR3aa: CASSIAGGTEAFF
v_gene: TRBV19
d_gene: .
j_gene: TRBJ1-1
abundance: .

CDR3nt: TGTGCCAGCAGCCCCCGACCGGGAGCGACAATCGGCTACACCTTC
CDR3aa: CASSPRPGATIGYTF
v_gene: TRBV7-3
d_gene: .
j_gene: TRBJ1-2
abundance: .

CDR3nt: TGCAGCGTTGAACGTTCGGGGATGCGCGAAGAGCAGTTCTTC
CDR3aa: CSVERSGMREEQFF
v_gene: TRBV29-1
d_gene: .
j_gene: TRBJ2-1
abundance: .

CDR3nt: TGTGCCAGCAGCTACGGACGGACTCTTTCAACTAATGAAAAACTGTTTTTT
CDR3aa: CASSYGRTLSTNEKLFF
v_gene: TRBV5-6
d_gene: .
j_gene: TRBJ1-4
abundance: .

CDR3nt: TGTGCCAGCAGTCGCACGACAGGGGACAACTATGGCTACACCTTC
CDR3aa: CASSRTTGDNYGYTF
v_gene: TRBV6-6
d_gene: TRBD1
j_gene: TRBJ1-2
abundance: once

CDR3nt: TGTGCCAGCAGTCCATCTAGGACTAGCGGGATCGAGCAGTACTTC
CDR3aa: CASSPSRTSGIEQYF
v_gene: TRBV6-6
d_gene: TRBD2
j_gene: TRBJ2-7
abundance: .

CDR3nt: TGCGCCAGCAGCTTGGAGGGACACGTCCGGAACACTGAAGCTTTCTTT
CDR3aa: CASSLEGHVRNTEAFF
v_gene: TRBV5-1
d_gene: .
j_gene: TRBJ1-1
abundance: once

CDR3nt: TGTGCCAGCAGTCACCAACTAAGGACTAGCGGGACCTACAATGAGCAGTTCTTC
CDR3aa: CASSHQLRTSGTYNEQFF
v_gene: TRBV6-2/TRBV6-3
d_gene: TRBD2
j_gene: TRBJ2-1
abundance: .

CDR3nt: TGTGCCAGCTGGGCAGGCCTTATGAACACTGAAGCTTTCTTT
CDR3aa: CASWAGLMNTEAFF
v_gene: TRBV11-2
d_gene: .
j_gene: TRBJ1-1
abundance: .

CDR3nt: TGTGCCAGCAGCTCACAGGGGGCAACTAATGAAAAACTGTTTTTT
CDR3aa: CASSSQGATNEKLFF
v_gene: TRBV7-2
d_gene: TRBD1
j_gene: TRBJ1-4
abundance: .

CDR3nt: TGTGCCAGCTCAGCAGACAGCTACGAGCAGTACTTC
CDR3aa: CASSADSYEQYF
v_gene: TRBV18
d_gene: .
j_gene: TRBJ2-7
abundance: .

CDR3nt: TGTGCCAGCAGTCCCCTAGCGGGAGGTCTCTCCTACGAGCAGTACTTC
CDR3aa: CASSPLAGGLSYEQYF
v_gene: TRBV6-2/TRBV6-3
d_gene: TRBD2
j_gene: TRBJ2-7
abundance: .

CDR3nt: TGCGCCAGCAGCCAAAGGGGGACAGGGACGACCCAGTACTTC
CDR3aa: CASSQRGTGTTQYF
v_gene: TRBV4-1
d_gene: TRBD1
j_gene: TRBJ2-5
abundance: .

CDR3nt: TGCGCCAGCAGCAGAGGGCGGCCGGATACGCAGTATTTT
CDR3aa: CASSRGRPDTQYF
v_gene: TRBV4-1
d_gene: .
j_gene: TRBJ2-3
abundance: once

CDR3nt: TGTGCCAGCAGCTTCCCCGCCGGGAGCTATGGCTACACCTTC
CDR3aa: CASSFPAGSYGYTF
v_gene: TRBV5-8
d_gene: .
j_gene: TRBJ1-2
abundance: .

CDR3nt: TGTGCCAGCAGTTTCCGGGGGGCATATGGCTACACCTTC
CDR3aa: CASSFRGAYGYTF
v_gene: TRBV28
d_gene: .
j_gene: TRBJ1-2
abundance: .

CDR3nt: TGTGCCAGCAGCTTAAACGGGAGGGCCCTTGAGACCCAGTACTTC
CDR3aa: CASSLNGRALETQYF
v_gene: TRBV11-2
d_gene: TRBD2
j_gene: TRBJ2-5
abundance: .

CDR3nt: TGTGCCAGTAGTATCGACTCAACTAACTATGGCTACACCTTC
CDR3aa: CASSIDSTNYGYTF
v_gene: TRBV19
d_gene: .
j_gene: TRBJ1-2
abundance: .

CDR3nt: TGCAGCACCCGAGAAACTAACTACAATGAGCAGTTCTTC
CDR3aa: CSTRETNYNEQFF
v_gene: TRBV29-1
d_gene: .
j_gene: TRBJ2-1
abundance: .

CDR3nt: TGTGCCAGCAGCCAGTCGGGACTAGATCAATGGGAGACCCAGTACTTC
CDR3aa: CASSQSGLDQWETQYF
v_gene: TRBV14
d_gene: TRBD2
j_gene: TRBJ2-5
abundance: few

CDR3nt: TGTGCCAGTAGTAGGGTTAGGGGTAGGACTGAAGCTTTCTTT
CDR3aa: CASSRVRGRTEAFF
v_gene: TRBV19
d_gene: .
j_gene: TRBJ1-1
abundance: .

CDR3nt: TGTGCCAGCAGCCGCGGGGGGGCGGACGAGCAGTACTTC
CDR3aa: CASSRGGADEQYF
v_gene: TRBV14
d_gene: TRBD2
j_gene: TRBJ2-7
abundance: .

CDR3nt: TGTGCCAGCAGTTACTTTAGCACCGAAGCTTTCTTT
CDR3aa: CASSYFSTEAFF
v_gene: TRBV6-2/TRBV6-3
d_gene: .
j_gene: TRBJ1-1
abundance: .